This T cell receptor (beta chain) was observed in a study of cytomegalovirus exposure and HLA in healthy donors. The PCR made use of 60 Vbeta and 13 Jbeta primers. Sequenced by immunoSEQ multiplex PCR; TCRdb stores in-frame clones only, minus some. The table lists 150,000 to 200,000 clones, 75% to 90% of them singletons. The study's findings and limits: TCR beta V segments were, for the most part, productive about 87% or about 30% of the time in an earlier analysis. Later on, an analysis tied approximately 17,000 TCR beta sequences to HLA alleles at 0.05 false discovery rate.

With 4 bases removed from V and 1 base from J, the gap between germline ends came to 7 bases. The CDR3 covers 14 residues. CDR1 and CDR2 (germline): SNHLY, FYNNEI. As for this clone: Its cognate antigen is unknown.

Healthy donors of bone marrow made up the group. The sequencing sample was made of PBMCs. J is TRBJ1-4 and V is TRBV2; D is possibly TRBD1 (5 bases). The origin of this receptor is a man between 45 and 60 years old in good health and CMV-seronegative. The CDR3 nucleotides read TGTGCCAGCAGTGCGGGGGGAACTAATGAAAAACTGTTTTTT. Translation: CASSAGGTNEKLFF. The variable domain in full, with the rest retrieved from reference TRBV2 and TRBJ1-4, is EPEVTQTPSHQVTQMGQEVILRCVPISNHLYFYWYRQILGQKVEFLVSFYNNEISEKSEIFDDQFSVERPDGSNFTLKIRSTKLEDSAMYFCASSAGGTNEKLFFGSGTQLSVL.